This TCR beta chain came from a study of blood T cell repertoires in COVID-19. Study as a whole: Specimens from acute and convalescent COVID-19 originated in the United States, Italy and Spain. The cDNA or gDNA used as material had been derived from T cells, B-cell-depleted T cells, or PBMCs.

The CDR3 totals 14 residues. V shed 7 bases and J shed 3 bases, with 12 bases lying between them. Germline V gene lookup returns CDR1 SGHTA and CDR2 FQGNSA. One Seattle source followed patients from active infection through their disease course. There are a few counts of this clone. Per the authors' pipeline: Amplification of reference gene primers provided the estimated nucleated cell counts. TCRdb keeps only in-frame clones here, not all; method: immunoSEQ multiplex PCR. That table is the source of V, J and clone size, and D and trimming were worked out from the DNA. The sample shows about 120,000 clones, around 89% of them seen only once.

The chain links TRBV7-2 to TRBJ2-2; possible D gene TRBD2, 6 bases. The sample was peripheral blood. The source of this sequence is an older woman with COVID-19, enrolled during active disease. CDR3 region: CASIPGLDTGELFF. Written as DNA, the CDR3 is TGTGCCAGCATCCCGGGACTGGACACCGGGGAGCTGTTTTTT. Full variable domain (rest looked up from reference TRBV7-2 and TRBJ2-2): GAGVSQSPSNKVTEKGKDVELRCDPISGHTALYWYRQSLGQGLEFLIYFQGNSAPDKSGLPSDRFSAERTGGSVSTLTIQRTQQEDSAVYLCASIPGLDTGELFFGEGSRLTVL.